This T cell receptor beta chain was retrieved from a study of cytomegalovirus exposure and HLA in healthy donors. Trimming removed 2 bases at V and 3 bases at J, with 18 bases between. CDR1 and CDR2 (germline): SGHDT, YYEEEE. There are 17 residues in the CDR3. The PCR was carried out with 60 Vbeta primers and 13 Jbeta primers. Measured with immunoSEQ multiplex PCR; TCRdb has only the in-frame clones, and not every one. The data hold 100,000 to 150,000 clones, with around 80% observed a single time. Material for sequencing was PBMCs. The chain uses TRBV5-6 and TRBJ1-5, with no clear D. The source of this sequence is a female donor in good health and CMV-seropositive. For the CDR3, the DNA is TGTGCCAGCAGCTTCAGAGGGTCGGGATTGGACAATCAGCCCCAGCATTTT. This encodes CASSFRGSGLDNQPQHF.